The 17 T cell receptor beta chains below come from one sample, sequenced in a study of read filtering for tumor transcriptome and immune sequencing. The library was built from 400 ng RNA with molecular barcoded adaptors for alpha/delta and beta/gamma chains. TCRdb re-derived calls from the reads in MiXCR, one entry per CDR3 protein. In the table there are approximately 93,000 distinct CDR3 sequences, about 22% of which are singletons. The sample was a population of CD138-negative cells sorted from bone marrow. Every receptor here comes from a donor at least 40 years old with multiple myeloma.

Regarding this clonotype: The CDR3 carries no conserved terminal phenylalanine or tryptophan, so it likely arises from a read error. V and J are TRBV3-1 and TRBJ2-3, with 15 bases that match TRBD2. V was pared by 2 bases and J by 5 bases, with 5 bases of the junction left unmatched. CDR3 length: 17 amino acids. From germline, CDR1 is LGHDT and CDR2 YNNKEL (reference sequence). The DNA of the CDR3 is TGTGCCAGCAGCCAATTGGGACTAGCGGGGGGAGGAGATACGCAGTATCTT. It is translated as CASSQLGLAGGGDTQYL.

This clonotype was observed many times. DNA for the CDR3: TGTGCCAGCAGCCCGACTACGGGCCGAGAGACCCAGTACTTC. This gives the protein CASSPTTGRETQYF. The chain employs TRBV3-1 and TRBJ2-5; a possible D gene is TRBD2 (5 bases). V shed 4 bases and J shed 4 bases, with 13 bases lying between them. The CDR3 has 14 amino acids. Germline V lookup: CDR1 LGHDT, CDR2 YNNKEL (reference sequence).

This clonotype was seen at least ten times. The chain couples TRBV12-3 or TRBV12-4 to TRBJ2-2; 14 bases map to TRBD2. This CDR3 has 16 amino acids. V lost 5 bases to trimming and J lost 5 bases; unmatched junction nucleotides: 4. This CDR3 is CASSPRLAGGTGELFF. The CDR3 DNA reads TGTGCCAGCAGTCCGCGACTAGCGGGGGGGACCGGGGAGCTGTTTTTT.

This clonotype was seen once. A much larger clone is a single base away; this may be a read error. This chain connects TRBV11-2 to TRBJ1-1; D is ambiguous. The CDR3 is 13 residues long. CDR1 is SGHAT and CDR2 is FQNNGV in the germline V gene. The CDR3 DNA sequence: TGTGCCAGCAGTTTTTTCAATCCACTTGAAGCTTCCTTT. Its protein is CASSFFNPLEASF.

V usage is TRBV20-1 and J usage is TRBJ1-1; perhaps TRBD1 as D (6 bases). Between the trimmed V and J ends, which lost 3 bases and 0 bases, there was a span of 17 bases. The CDR3 contains 16 residues. The germline gives CDR1 DFQATT, CDR2 SNEGSKA (reference sequence). The CDR3 loop is CSASSGLRTVNTEAFF. The CDR3 DNA is TGCAGTGCTAGCTCCGGCTTGAGGACAGTGAACACTGAAGCTTTCTTT.

This clonotype was recorded at least ten times. The chain uses TRBV19 and TRBJ1-5, with D tentatively TRBD1 (6 bases). This CDR3 is built from 15 residues. V was clipped by 6 bases and J by 2 bases, with 14 bases between them. The V gene's germline CDR1 is LNHDA and CDR2 SQIVND (reference sequence). CDR3 sequence reads: CASSETGLGNQPQHF. Written as DNA, the CDR3 is TGTGCCAGTAGCGAAACAGGGTTGGGCAATCAGCCCCAGCATTTT.

About this clonotype itself: The junction departs from the called germline gene at one end, perhaps through a read error. The chain has TRBV3-1 and TRBJ1-5, with 8 bases identical to TRBD1. Germline CDR1 LGHDT, CDR2 YNNKEL (reference sequence). The CDR3 runs 13 residues. The CDR3 reads CASSRTGRQRQHF. The CDR3 coding sequence is TGTGCCAGCAGTAGGACAGGGAGACAGCGCCAGCATTTT.

In regard to this clonotype: It differs at one base from a far larger clone, so likely a read error. This chain uses TRBV11-3 with TRBJ2-2; tentatively, D is TRBD2 (5 bases). The CDR3 covers 16 residues. Germline V gene sequence: CDR1 SGHNT, CDR2 YENEEA. DNA for the CDR3: TGTGCCAGCAGCTTAGAAGAGTGGCACAACACCGGGGAGCTGGTTTTT. Translating it yields CASSLEEWHNTGELVF. Full variable domain (missing parts from reference TRBV11-3 and TRBJ2-2): EAGVVQSPRYKIIEKKQPVAFWCNPISGHNTLYWYLQNLGQGPELLIRYENEEAVDDSQLPKDRFSAERLKGVDSTLKIQPAELGDSAVYLCASSLEEWHNTGELVFGEGSRLTVL.

This clonotype came up many times. V usage is TRBV5-1 and J usage is TRBJ2-6, with a tentative D call TRBD1 (5 bases). The germline V and J ends were trimmed by 4 bases and 0 bases, with 17 bases remaining between them. CDR1 SGHRS and CDR2 YFSETQ come from the germline V gene. The CDR3 is made up of 18 amino acids. The CDR3 is CASSLRTSTNSGANVLTF. CDR3 DNA: TGCGCCAGCAGCCTTCGGACAAGCACAAACTCTGGGGCCAACGTCCTGACTTTC. Together with reference TRBV5-1 and TRBJ2-6, the CDR3 gives the full variable domain: KAGVTQTPRYLIKTRGQQVTLSCSPISGHRSVSWYQQTPGQGLQFLFEYFSETQRNKGNFPGRFSGRQFSNSRSEMNVSTLELGDSALYLCASSLRTSTNSGANVLTFGAGSRLTVL.

Points on this clonotype: A single base separates this from a much larger clone, so it may be a read error. V gene TRBV27 combines with J gene TRBJ2-1; the match to TRBD1 covers 7 bases. The V and J ends lost 5 bases and 8 bases, in that order; junction bases with no gene match: 3. This CDR3 has 12 residues. Germline V CDR1 and CDR2: MNHEY, SMNVEV (reference sequence). This CDR3 reads CASSPRGHEQFF. DNA of the CDR3: TGTGCCAGCAGTCCGAGGGGGCATGAGCAGTTCTTC.

The chain joins TRBV7-6 to TRBJ2-5; 9 nucleotides align to TRBD1. The germline V gene has CDR1 SGHVS and CDR2 FNYEAQ. The length of the CDR3 is 13 residues. The V gene end was trimmed by 5 bases and the J gene end by 8 bases; junction bases not matched to a gene: 6. CDR3 coding DNA: TGTGCCAGCAGCGACGGACAGGGGAGAACCCAGTACTTC. It specifies CASSDGQGRTQYF.

This clonotype was observed at least ten times. The V gene is TRBV11-2, the J gene TRBJ1-1; no clear D gene. CDR1 is SGHAT and CDR2 is FQNNGV in the germline V gene. V dropped 5 bases and J dropped 5 bases, with 15 bases sitting between them. This CDR3 comprises 14 residues. The CDR3 nucleotides read TGTGCCAGCAGCCGTTTTGCCACGGGAACTGAAGCTTTCTTT. Protein sequence: CASSRFATGTEAFF.

This clonotype has at least ten counts. The CDR3 loop is CASVDGRRGRTDTQYF. The CDR3 DNA reads TGCGCCAGCGTTGATGGGCGGCGGGGGCGCACAGATACGCAGTATTTT. This sequence joins TRBV5-1 and TRBJ2-3, with a possible D match to TRBD2 (7 bases). The V end was cut by 7 bases, the J end by 1 base, with 19 bases between. The CDR3 sequence is 16 residues long. Germline loops: CDR1 SGHRS, CDR2 YFSETQ.

This clonotype has more than one count but fewer than ten. The J gene is TRBJ2-7, the V gene TRBV30; a weak D match, TRBD1 (6 bases). V was clipped by 2 bases and J by 11 bases, with 19 bases between them. CDR3 length: 13 amino acids. Germline CDR1 reads GTSNPN; CDR2 reads SVGIG (reference sequence). The CDR3 nucleotides read TGTGCCTGGAGTCTTGAGACAGGATCCTTTGAGTACTTC. It encodes CAWSLETGSFEYF.

This clonotype was picked up many times. This chain uses TRBV5-8 with TRBJ2-6, with D hard to call. Per germline, CDR1 SGHTS and CDR2 YDEGEE. The CDR3 has 15 residues. Trimming removed 4 bases at V and 0 bases at J, with 8 bases between. The CDR3: CASSGRSSGANVLTF. The DNA of the CDR3 is TGTGCCAGCAGCGGACGGAGCTCTGGGGCCAACGTCCTGACTTTC. The full variable domain, rest sourced from reference TRBV5-8 and TRBJ2-6, is EAGVTQSPTHLIKTRGQQATLRCSPISGHTSVYWYQQALGLGLQFLLWYDEGEERNRGNFPPRFSGRQFPNYSSELNVNALELEDSALYLCASSGRSSGANVLTFGAGSRLTVL.

This clonotype has just a few counts. The gene calls are TRBV20-1 and TRBJ2-3; TRBD2 might be the D (7 bases). Trimming stripped 3 bases from V and 2 bases from J, with 18 bases between. CDR3 length equals 16 residues. Germline values: CDR1 DFQATT, CDR2 SNEGSKA (reference sequence). The CDR3 nucleotides read TGCAGTGCTAGTTACTACCGGGGGGCGGTCACAGATACGCAGTATTTT. It yields the protein CSASYYRGAVTDTQYF.

This clonotype showed up many times. The V and J genes are TRBV5-1 and TRBJ2-5, with 10 bases that match TRBD2. The CDR3 runs to 17 residues. V lost 0 bases and J lost 5; bases outside the gene matches: 10. Germline V gene sequence: CDR1 SGHRS, CDR2 YFSETQ. The DNA of the CDR3 is TGCGCCAGCAGCTTGGCAAGAGCGGGGGGGCTTTCTGAGACCCAGTACTTC. Encoded protein: CASSLARAGGLSETQYF. Supplemented by reference TRBV5-1 and TRBJ2-5, the full variable domain reads KAGVTQTPRYLIKTRGQQVTLSCSPISGHRSVSWYQQTPGQGLQFLFEYFSETQRNKGNFPGRFSGRQFSNSRSEMNVSTLELGDSALYLCASSLARAGGLSETQYFGPGTRLLVL.